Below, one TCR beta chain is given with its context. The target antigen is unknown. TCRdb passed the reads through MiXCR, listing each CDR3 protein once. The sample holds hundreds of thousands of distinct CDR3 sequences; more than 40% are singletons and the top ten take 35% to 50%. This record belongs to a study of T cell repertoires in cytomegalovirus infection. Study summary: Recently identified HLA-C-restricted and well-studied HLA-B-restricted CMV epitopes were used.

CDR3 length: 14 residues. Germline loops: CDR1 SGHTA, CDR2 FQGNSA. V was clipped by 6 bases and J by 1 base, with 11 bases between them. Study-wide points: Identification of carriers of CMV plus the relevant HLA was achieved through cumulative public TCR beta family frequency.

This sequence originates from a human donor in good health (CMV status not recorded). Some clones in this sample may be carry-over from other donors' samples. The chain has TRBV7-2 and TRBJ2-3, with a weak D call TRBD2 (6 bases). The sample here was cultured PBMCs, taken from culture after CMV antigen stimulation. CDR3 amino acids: CASRLSGGTDTQYF. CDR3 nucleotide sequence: TGTGCCAGCAGACTATCGGGGGGCACAGATACGCAGTATTTT. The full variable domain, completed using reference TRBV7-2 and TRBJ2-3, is GAGVSQSPSNKVTEKGKDVELRCDPISGHTALYWYRQSLGQGLEFLIYFQGNSAPDKSGLPSDRFSAERTGGSVSTLTIQRTQQEDSAVYLCASRLSGGTDTQYFGPGTRLTVL.